The 5 T cell receptor beta chains listed next were all sequenced from one sample in a study of identical twins. TCRdb used MiXCR to reprocess the 5' RACE reads, holding one entry per CDR3 protein. The sample holds hundreds of thousands of distinct CDR3 sequences, around 12% seen once. These data were likewise used in another study, on yellow fever vaccine responses in identical twins.

Sequenced material: PBMCs. The source of these receptors is a woman younger than 35 in good health.

The sample holds a few counts of this clonotype. This chain uses TRBV5-1 with TRBJ2-3; D is undetermined. CDR3 length: 17 amino acids. The V end lost 4 bases, the J end lost 6 bases, and 24 bases lay between the germline ends. Germline loops: CDR1 SGHRS, CDR2 YFSETQ. The CDR3 coding sequence is TGCGCCAGCAGCCCACGTCCTTTTGGCTTCAGTGCGGATACGCAGTATTTT. It yields the protein CASSPRPFGFSADTQYF.

This clonotype has a count of ten or more. The chain links TRBV20-1 to TRBJ2-7, with a possible D match to TRBD2 (6 bases). Germline V gene sequence: CDR1 DFQATT, CDR2 SNEGSKA (reference sequence). V was clipped by 5 bases and J by 7 bases, with 27 bases between them. The CDR3 loop spans 16 amino acids. CDR3 DNA sequence: TGCAGTGCTGTCGGGGTGGCGGGGTCCACCCGTGAAGAGCAGTACGTC. Translation: CSAVGVAGSTREEQYV.

The chain has TRBV20-1 and TRBJ2-7; 7 nucleotides match TRBD1. V shed 6 bases and J 4 bases; nucleotides not matched to a gene: 9. The CDR3 totals 13 residues. Germline V gene data show CDR1 as DFQATT and CDR2 as SNEGSKA (reference sequence). The CDR3 DNA is TGCAGTGCGAGGGACAGACTGGGATACGAGCAGTACTTC. Translating gives CSARDRLGYEQYF.

This clonotype was counted ten times or more. The junction shows a germline mismatch at one end, possibly a read error. The chain joins TRBV3-1 to TRBJ1-2; tentative D call: TRBD1 (6 bases). Germline values: CDR1 LGHDT, CDR2 YNNKEL (reference sequence). CDR3 size: 14 residues. The CDR3 DNA sequence: TGTGCCAGCAGTCAAGTGACAGGATACAGCGGCTACACCTTC. Residues: CASSQVTGYSGYTF.

There are many counts of this clonotype. V is TRBV7-9 and J is TRBJ1-1, with D unclear. This CDR3 region has 14 residues. CDR1 is SEHNR and CDR2 is FQNEAQ in the germline V gene (reference sequence). Trimming pared 1 base from V and 7 bases from J, leaving 13 bases between. CDR3 sequence reads: CASSLEPGIGEAFF. For the CDR3, the DNA is TGTGCCAGCAGCTTAGAGCCGGGTATCGGTGAAGCTTTCTTT. The variable domain in full, completed from reference TRBV7-9 and TRBJ1-1, reads DTGVSQNPRHKITKRGQNVTFRCDPISEHNRLYWYRQTLGQGPEFLTYFQNEAQLEKSRLLSDRFSAERPKGSFSTLEIQRTEQGDSAMYLCASSLEPGIGEAFFGQGTRLTVV.